These 5 T cell receptor beta chains originate from one sample sequenced in a study of cytomegalovirus exposure and HLA in healthy donors. Primers for the PCR totalled 60 Vbeta and 13 Jbeta. Sequencing was performed with immunoSEQ multiplex PCR; in TCRdb, only in-frame clones are kept and a portion is missing. In the table there are roughly 200,000 clones, around 81% of which are singletons. The material sequenced was PBMCs. Receptors were obtained from a man younger than 40 in good health and CMV-seronegative.

This sequence joins TRBV5-1 and TRBJ2-3; 9 positions match TRBD2. Trimming cost V 1 base and J 3 bases; bases outside gene matches: 9. Germline V gene lookup returns CDR1 SGHRS and CDR2 YFSETQ. The CDR3 has 17 amino acids. CDR3 coding DNA: TGCGCCAGCAGCTTGAGGCGGGAGGGCCTTAGTACAGATACGCAGTATTTT. It is translated as CASSLRREGLSTDTQYF.

On this clone itself: The CDR3 carries no conserved terminal phenylalanine or tryptophan, so it likely arises from a read error. The DNA is left out, because the CDR3 cannot be placed on it with certainty; the CDR3 is given as TCRdb lists it. The chain couples TRBV5-1 to TRBJ2-7; TRBD1, the table's D call, lacks a check against the DNA. CDR1 is SGHRS and CDR2 is YFSETQ in the germline V gene. 13 amino acids form the CDR3, both terminal residues included. CDR3 sequence reads: CASSLEPGHPSWI.

The sample holds a few counts of this clone. V usage is TRBV5-1 and J usage is TRBJ2-1, with 10 bases identical to TRBD2. Germline V gives CDR1 SGHRS, CDR2 YFSETQ. Trimming took 6 bases from V and 8 from J; bases not matched to a gene: 14. The CDR3 sequence is 16 residues long. The CDR3 DNA follows: TGCGCCAGCACCTCGGGGTCTAGCGGGGGAAAGGATGAGCAGTTCTTC. Translation: CASTSGSSGGKDEQFF. Looking up the rest from reference TRBV5-1 and TRBJ2-1 gives the full variable domain: KAGVTQTPRYLIKTRGQQVTLSCSPISGHRSVSWYQQTPGQGLQFLFEYFSETQRNKGNFPGRFSGRQFSNSRSEMNVSTLELGDSALYLCASTSGSSGGKDEQFFGPGTRLTVL.

This clone has only one observation. The rearrangement joins TRBV5-1 to TRBJ2-2; 9 bases agree with TRBD1. Unmatched junction bases numbered 7, after V lost 3 bases and J lost 4 bases. CDR3 size: 16 residues. Germline V gene data show CDR1 as SGHRS and CDR2 as YFSETQ. For the CDR3, the DNA is TGCGCCAGCAGCTGGGAGGGACAGGGAATCACCGGGGAGCTGTTTTTT. Its protein is CASSWEGQGITGELFF.

The V gene is TRBV11-2, the J gene TRBJ1-4; unclear D gene. Germline V gives CDR1 SGHAT, CDR2 FQNNGV. The CDR3 loop spans 15 amino acids. The germline V and J ends were trimmed by 5 bases and 2 bases, with 12 bases remaining between them. CDR3: CASSPGGRTNEKLFF. The CDR3 DNA reads as TGTGCCAGCAGCCCCGGTGGCAGGACTAATGAAAAACTGTTTTTT.